The rows below give T cell receptor beta chains drawn from one sample of a study of T cell repertoires in cytomegalovirus infection. Antigens of these TCRs are unknown. Via MiXCR, TCRdb re-called the reads, giving one row per CDR3 protein. This sample yields 60,000 to 80,000 distinct CDR3 sequences, of which around 20% are seen a single time; 60% to 75% belongs to the top ten. Material: CD8+ T cells from cultured PBMCs, obtained from culture after CMV antigen stimulation. Receptors originate from a human donor in good health (CMV status not recorded). Some clones in this sample may be carry-over from other donors' samples. The CDR3 runs from the conserved cysteine through the conserved F or W. The order of the fields is clone size, V gene, J gene, D gene, CDR3 length, CDR3 protein, CDR3 DNA. The D gene is left open where the match is weak. The size field is filled for only some rows; it gives once, few, many or a size class.

>NA|TRBV7-8|TRBJ2-1|NA|12
CASSFGVNEQFF
TGTGCCAGCAGCTTTGGGGTCAATGAGCAGTTCTTC
>few|TRBV5-6|TRBJ2-7|NA|14
CASSLDVGGYEQYF
TGTGCCAGCAGCTTGGATGTAGGGGGCTACGAGCAGTACTTC
>few|TRBV7-2|TRBJ1-4|NA|16
CASSLRSGAFNEKLFF
TGTGCCAGCAGCTTAAGGTCGGGGGCGTTTAATGAAAAACTGTTTTTT
>NA|TRBV7-8|TRBJ2-7|TRBD2|15
CASSLVAGGSHKQYF
TGTGCCAGCAGCTTAGTGGCGGGGGGTTCGCACAAGCAGTACTTC
>few|TRBV11-2|TRBJ1-4|NA|15
CASSTGRIRNEKLFF
TGTGCCAGCAGCACCGGACGCATCCGTAACGAAAAACTGTTTTTT
>NA|TRBV4-2|TRBJ2-1|NA|15
CASSPVPSSYNEQFF
TGTGCCAGCAGCCCGGTCCCTAGCTCCTACAATGAGCAGTTCTTC
>few|TRBV7-8|TRBJ2-1|TRBD2|16
CASSLKPGLAGDEQFF
TGTGCCAGCAGCCTTAAGCCGGGACTAGCGGGGGATGAGCAGTTCTTC
>NA|TRBV19|TRBJ2-1|NA|12
CASSIPRGEQFF
TGTGCCAGTAGTATACCCAGAGGTGAGCAGTTCTTC
>NA|TRBV4-1|TRBJ2-5|TRBD1|15
CASSQDWDSQETQYF
TGCGCCAGCAGCCAAGATTGGGACAGCCAAGAGACCCAGTACTTC
>NA|TRBV11-2|TRBJ2-3|NA|12
CASSPDSITQYF
TGTGCCAGCAGCCCGGACTCGATAACGCAGTATTTT
>few|TRBV30|TRBJ2-7|NA|13
CAWTQRGIYEQYF
TGTGCCTGGACCCAAAGAGGAATTTACGAGCAGTACTTC
>many|TRBV11-2|TRBJ1-4|TRBD1|15
CASSDWDRGLQKLFF
TGTGCCAGCAGCGATTGGGACAGGGGGCTTCAAAAACTGTTTTTT
>NA|TRBV7-9|TRBJ1-3|NA|15
CASSREQGSRNTIYF
TGTGCCAGCAGTCGCGAGCAGGGGTCGCGAAACACCATATATTTT
>NA|TRBV7-2|TRBJ1-3|TRBD1|15
CASSRGQGGGNTIYF
TGTGCCAGCAGCCGGGGACAGGGAGGTGGAAACACCATATATTTT
>few|TRBV7-2|TRBJ1-4|NA|11
CASSTNEKLFF
TGTGCCAGCAGCACCAATGAAAAACTGTTTTTT
>NA|TRBV7-9|TRBJ1-3|NA|15
CASSQTPGAGNTIYF
TGTGCCAGCAGCCAGACCCCAGGGGCCGGAAACACCATATATTTT
>NA|TRBV7-2|TRBJ1-2|TRBD1|16
CASSSGQGIPNYGYTF
TGTGCCAGCAGCTCGGGACAGGGGATACCTAACTATGGCTACACCTTC
>once|TRBV12-3/TRBV12-4|TRBJ1-3|TRBD1|16
CASSGAGTGELDTIYF
TGTGCCAGCAGTGGGGCGGGGACAGGGGAGTTGGACACCATATATTTT
>NA|TRBV4-1|TRBJ2-7|TRBD2|15
CASSQVASGGYEQYF
TGCGCCAGCAGCCAAGTGGCTAGCGGGGGTTACGAGCAGTACTTC
>few|TRBV12-3/TRBV12-4|TRBJ1-5|TRBD1|16
CASRSPGGHSNQPQHF
TGTGCCAGCAGGTCTCCAGGGGGCCATAGCAATCAGCCCCAGCATTTT
>NA|TRBV19|TRBJ2-1|TRBD2|16
CASTGLAGATYNEQFF
TGTGCCAGTACCGGACTAGCGGGGGCCACCTACAATGAGCAGTTCTTC
>NA|TRBV5-4|TRBJ1-5|NA|14
CASSLAGAGQPQHF
TGTGCCAGCAGCTTGGCGGGGGCAGGTCAGCCCCAGCATTTT
>NA|TRBV7-6|TRBJ1-1|NA|14
CASSSRPLNTEAFF
TGTGCCAGCAGCTCCCGCCCTTTGAACACTGAAGCTTTCTTT
>NA|TRBV6-5|TRBJ1-6|NA|13
CATRGLYNSPLHF
TGTGCCACGCGGGGCCTCTATAATTCACCCCTCCACTTT
>NA|TRBV24-1|TRBJ2-1|TRBD1|16
CATSDTQQGSYNEQFF
TGTGCCACCAGTGATACGCAACAGGGGTCCTACAATGAGCAGTTCTTC
>medium-sized|TRBV7-2|TRBJ2-7|TRBD1|15
CASSPPAGGRSEQYF
TGTGCCAGCAGCCCCCCGGCAGGGGGCCGGAGCGAGCAGTACTTC
>NA|TRBV5-6|TRBJ1-4|NA|15
CASSLDTGRNEKLFF
TGTGCCAGCAGCTTGGACACGGGGCGAAATGAAAAACTGTTTTTT
>few|TRBV12-3/TRBV12-4|TRBJ1-1|NA|16
CASSPRSAGFVGEAFF
TGTGCCAGCAGTCCTCGATCGGCAGGGTTTGTTGGTGAAGCTTTCTTT
>many|TRBV13|TRBJ1-2|NA|15
CASSLASGFNYGYTF
TGTGCCAGCAGCTTAGCCTCGGGATTTAACTATGGCTACACCTTC
>few|TRBV19|TRBJ1-1|NA|13
CASSIGGNTEAFF
TGTGCCAGTAGTATCGGAGGGAACACTGAAGCTTTCTTT
>few|TRBV7-2|TRBJ2-1|TRBD2|17
CASSRTPSGGAYNEQFF
TGTGCCAGCAGCCGGACCCCTAGCGGGGGGGCTTACAATGAGCAGTTCTTC
>NA|TRBV7-2|TRBJ2-3|NA|16
CASSLHAGASTDTQYF
TGTGCCAGCAGCTTACATGCCGGGGCTAGCACAGATACGCAGTATTTT
>few|TRBV12-3/TRBV12-4|TRBJ2-2|NA|12
CASNINAGELFF
TGTGCCAGCAATATAAACGCCGGGGAGCTGTTTTTT
>NA|TRBV19|TRBJ1-1|NA|13
CASSMEGGTEAFF
TGTGCCAGTAGTATGGAGGGGGGCACTGAAGCTTTCTTT
>NA|TRBV27|TRBJ1-3|NA|13
CASSSRIMDTIYF
TGTGCCAGCAGTTCGCGAATTATGGACACCATATATTTT
>few|TRBV13|TRBJ1-1|NA|14
CASSLGMSDTEAFF
TGTGCCAGCAGCTTAGGCATGTCGGACACTGAAGCTTTCTTT
>NA|TRBV12-3/TRBV12-4|TRBJ1-6|TRBD1|14
CASRQGQGNSPLHF
TGTGCCAGCAGACAGGGACAGGGGAATTCACCCCTCCACTTT
>NA|TRBV28|TRBJ1-5|TRBD1|17
CASSLSFGRGSNQPQHF
TGTGCCAGCAGTTTAAGTTTTGGCAGGGGGAGCAATCAGCCCCAGCATTTT
>many|TRBV15|TRBJ1-1|TRBD1|15
CATSRARDRNFEAFF
TGTGCCACCAGCAGAGCTAGGGACAGAAATTTTGAAGCTTTCTTT
>few|TRBV27|TRBJ1-4|TRBD1|19
CASSLVGGQGARGSEKLFF
TGTGCCAGCAGTTTGGTAGGAGGACAGGGGGCGCGGGGCAGTGAAAAACTGTTTTTT
>NA|TRBV7-6|TRBJ1-1|NA|13
CASIAGGAGVAFF
TGTGCCAGCATCGCGGGGGGGGCCGGTGTGGCTTTCTTT
>few|TRBV6-2/TRBV6-3|TRBJ1-5|NA|16
CASSYSGRDSNQPQHF
TGTGCCAGCAGTTACTCGGGCAGGGATAGCAATCAGCCCCAGCATTTT
>NA|TRBV4-1|TRBJ2-7|NA|19
CASSQASTPLPGSTYEQYF
TGCGCCAGCAGCCAAGCCTCCACTCCTTTACCGGGCTCGACCTACGAGCAGTACTTC
>once|TRBV7-2|TRBJ1-1|NA|14
CASSWGDANTEAFF
TGTGCCAGCAGCTGGGGGGACGCGAACACTGAAGCTTTCTTT
>NA|TRBV20-1|TRBJ2-7|TRBD2|13
CSARDPSGVEQYF
TGCAGTGCTAGAGATCCCAGCGGGGTTGAGCAGTACTTC
>NA|TRBV11-1|TRBJ1-2|NA|13
CASSPRGDYGYTF
TGTGCCAGCAGCCCCCGGGGCGACTATGGCTACACCTTC
>NA|TRBV5-1|TRBJ2-7|NA|14
CASSLEVDFYEQYF
TGCGCCAGCAGCTTGGAGGTGGACTTCTACGAGCAGTACTTC
>NA|TRBV24-1|TRBJ2-1|TRBD1|16
CATSDPTGVSGNEQFF
TGTGCCACCAGTGATCCCACAGGGGTCTCGGGCAATGAGCAGTTCTTC
>few|TRBV7-8|TRBJ2-5|NA|13
CASSLAFAETQYF
TGTGCCAGCAGCTTAGCTTTCGCGGAGACCCAGTACTTC
>NA|TRBV7-2|TRBJ2-3|NA|13
CASSWGGADTQYF
TGTGCCAGCAGCTGGGGTGGCGCAGATACGCAGTATTTT
>NA|TRBV12-3/TRBV12-4|TRBJ1-1|NA|12
CASSQYTQEAFF
TGTGCCAGCAGCCAATATACACAAGAAGCTTTCTTT
>NA|TRBV7-9|TRBJ1-1|TRBD1|16
CASSFRDRERSTEAFF
TGTGCCAGCAGCTTCCGGGACAGGGAAAGGAGCACTGAAGCTTTCTTT